The table lists the clone carrying this TCR beta chain with many counts. Hyperthyroidism of Graves' type that showed no ophthalmopathy progression within 18 months was stable. Cells are PBMCs isolated from over 7.5 ml of fresh blood. From germline, CDR1 is LGHDT and CDR2 YNNKEL (reference sequence). The CDR3 runs to 13 residues. The V end was cut by 1 base, the J end by 0 bases, with 3 bases between. Researchers took RNA transcripts and amplified the TCR beta CDR3 regions from them. The primer set for the first-round RT-PCR of the TCR CDR3 was HTBI. TCRdb reprocessed the multiplex PCR reads with MiXCR, giving one entry per CDR3 protein. The data hold some 760,000 distinct CDR3 sequences, with around 15% observed a single time. The sample is drawn from a study of T cells in Graves' hyperthyroidism and ophthalmopathy.

The clonotype comes from a woman under 30 with Graves' hyperthyroidism. Material for sequencing was blood. The J gene is TRBJ1-1, the V gene TRBV3-1; D uncertain. CDR3 amino acids: CASSQVVNTEAFF. The CDR3 coding sequence is TGTGCCAGCAGCCAAGTGGTGAACACTGAAGCTTTCTTT.